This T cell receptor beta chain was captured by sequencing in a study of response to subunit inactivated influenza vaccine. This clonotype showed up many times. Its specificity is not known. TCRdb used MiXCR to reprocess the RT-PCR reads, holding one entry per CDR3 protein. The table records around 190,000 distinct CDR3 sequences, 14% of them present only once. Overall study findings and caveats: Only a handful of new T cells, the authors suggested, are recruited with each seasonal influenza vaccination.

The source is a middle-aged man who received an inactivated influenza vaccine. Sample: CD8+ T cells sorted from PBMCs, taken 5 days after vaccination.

CDR3 sequence (DNA): TGTGCCAGCAGCTTTCAGGGCCTTCGAGGCTACACCTTC. Translated: CASSFQGLRGYTF. The V call is TRBV7-6, the J call TRBJ1-2, with a weak D call TRBD1 (5 bases). Germline loops: CDR1 SGHVS, CDR2 FNYEAQ. The germline V and J ends were trimmed by 3 bases and 8 bases, with 13 bases remaining between them. The CDR3 is 13 amino acids.